This entry lists 30 T cell receptor beta chains sequenced from one sample in a study of T-cell memory formation after mild COVID-19. TCRdb redid the calling of the 5' RACE reads with MiXCR, one entry per CDR3 protein. In the table there are about half a million distinct CDR3 sequences, 15% to 20% of which are singletons. The sequenced sample consisted of PBMCs or a T cell subset sorted from them (not recorded which). These receptor sequences come from an adult woman who had mild COVID-19 (a few samples of this study predate the infection). Cell type and time point are not known.

This clonotype came up a few times. This chain connects TRBV30 to TRBJ2-2; 9 nucleotides line up with TRBD1. Trimming took 5 bases from V and 0 from J; bases not matched to a gene: 22. Germline assignment: CDR1 GTSNPN and CDR2 SVGIG (reference sequence). The CDR3 extends over 21 amino acids. Here the CDR3 reads CAWVKGPGQGYMDANTGELFF. The CDR3 DNA sequence: TGTGCCTGGGTAAAAGGCCCGGGACAGGGTTATATGGACGCGAACACCGGGGAGCTGTTTTTT.

The V call is TRBV24-1, the J call TRBJ1-4; the match to TRBD1 covers 9 bases. Germline values: CDR1 KGHDR, CDR2 SFDVKD. Trimming took 2 bases from V and 8 from J; bases not matched to a gene: 5. This CDR3 contains 15 residues. CDR3 protein: CATSDSGTGPEKLFF. The CDR3 region has the DNA TGTGCCACCAGTGATTCCGGGACAGGGCCCGAAAAACTGTTTTTT.

This chain connects TRBV12-3 or TRBV12-4 to TRBJ2-1; D is perhaps TRBD1 (5 bases). V was pared by 6 bases and J by 8 bases, with 14 bases between. The CDR3 runs to 13 residues. The CDR3 DNA reads as TGTGCCAGCAGCGAAAGACAGTACCATGAGCAGTTCTTC. This sequence encodes CASSERQYHEQFF.

This rearrangement joins TRBV5-1 to TRBJ1-1; D is unclear. There are 13 residues in the CDR3. CDR1 is SGHRS, CDR2 YFSETQ, per germline. Trimming pared 1 base from V and 3 bases from J, leaving 7 bases between. CDR3 in amino acids: CASSLLQDTEAFF. The CDR3 DNA sequence: TGCGCCAGCAGCTTGTTGCAGGACACTGAAGCTTTCTTT.

This clonotype was detected ten times or more. The V and J genes are TRBV7-2 and TRBJ2-2; the D is unclear. This CDR3 comprises 12 residues. Germline V gene data show CDR1 as SGHTA and CDR2 as FQGNSA. Trimming took off 1 base at V and 8 bases at J, with 5 bases between the two ends. The CDR3 region has the DNA TGTGCCAGCAGCTTAGAGGTTGGGGAGCTGTTTTTT. Protein sequence: CASSLEVGELFF.

This clonotype came up many times. The gene calls are TRBV10-3 and TRBJ2-5, with D maybe TRBD1 (6 bases). This CDR3 spans 13 amino acids. V was cut by 3 bases and J by 5 bases, with 10 bases left in between. Germline CDR1 ENHRY, CDR2 SYGVKD. The CDR3 loop is CAISEQGAETQYF. In DNA, the CDR3 is TGTGCCATCAGTGAACAGGGTGCGGAGACCCAGTACTTC.

V and J are TRBV12-3 or TRBV12-4 and TRBJ1-2; TRBD1 agrees at 8 bases. J gave up 7 bases and V 6 bases, and 4 bases lay outside the gene matches. The CDR3 runs to 12 residues. CDR3 region: CASRIDRGGYTF. CDR3 DNA: TGTGCCAGCAGGATAGACAGGGGTGGCTACACCTTC.

The table lists this clonotype with a few counts. This rearrangement joins TRBV6-1 to TRBJ2-1; TRBD2 aligns across 10 bases. The V segment lost 4 bases and the J segment 2 bases; nucleotides outside the gene matches: 5. CDR3 length: 16 amino acids. Germline V CDR1 and CDR2: MNHNS, SASEGT. The CDR3 loop reads CASSVGTSVAYNEQFF. CDR3 sequence (DNA): TGTGCCAGCAGTGTTGGGACTAGCGTCGCCTACAATGAGCAGTTCTTC.

The chain has TRBV11-3 and TRBJ2-3; TRBD2 might be the D (6 bases). The V and J ends lost 2 bases and 9 bases respectively, with 12 bases between them. Germline V gives CDR1 SGHNT, CDR2 YENEEA. This CDR3 has 13 amino acids. The CDR3 here is CASSLSGEKTQYF. The CDR3 DNA is TGTGCCAGCAGCTTATCGGGGGAAAAGACGCAGTATTTT.

This clonotype was seen a few times. The genes are TRBV2 and TRBJ1-6; perhaps TRBD1 as D (5 bases). Trimming pared 3 bases from V and 6 bases from J, leaving 15 bases between. The germline V gene has CDR1 SNHLY and CDR2 FYNNEI. This CDR3 is built from 16 residues. The CDR3 coding sequence is TGTGCCAGCAGTGACAGGTGGGGGGGAACTAATTCACCCCTCCACTTT. Amino acid sequence: CASSDRWGGTNSPLHF.

This sequence joins TRBV5-1 and TRBJ1-2; TRBD1 is a possible D gene (5 bases). The CDR3 length is 14 residues. Per germline, CDR1 SGHRS and CDR2 YFSETQ. V lost 2 bases and J lost 3, with 11 bases in between. The CDR3 is CASSFQGIDYGYTF. The CDR3 DNA is TGCGCCAGCAGCTTCCAGGGTATTGACTATGGCTACACCTTC.

V is TRBV6-4 and J is TRBJ2-7; possible D gene TRBD1, 6 bases. Germline V CDR1 and CDR2: MRHNA, SNTAGT. The CDR3 spans 13 residues. V was shortened by 8 bases and J by 3 bases, with 14 bases between the two germline ends. CDR3 protein: CASLGRGFYEQYF. CDR3 bases: TGTGCCAGCCTTGGCAGGGGATTCTACGAGCAGTACTTC.

This clonotype was counted between two and nine times. V is TRBV2 and J is TRBJ2-2, with TRBD2 identical over 10 bases. Germline V gives CDR1 SNHLY, CDR2 FYNNEI. The V and J ends lost 2 bases and 4 bases, in that order; junction bases with no gene match: 4. This CDR3 spans 16 amino acids. The CDR3 coding sequence is TGTGCCAGCAGTGAACTTCAGCGGGGGGGCACCGGGGAGCTGTTTTTT. This encodes CASSELQRGGTGELFF.

The J gene is TRBJ1-6, the V gene TRBV28, with D perhaps TRBD1 (5 bases). V shed 2 bases and J shed 9 bases, with 11 bases lying between them. This CDR3 is 14 amino acids long. Per germline, CDR1 MDHEN and CDR2 SYDVKM. The CDR3 DNA follows: TGTGCCAGCAGTTTAGTTGCCAGGGTTTCACCCCTCCACTTT. Its protein product is CASSLVARVSPLHF.

This clonotype came up a few times. This chain joins TRBV2 and TRBJ2-5; 7 positions match TRBD2. With 6 bases clipped from V and 4 bases from J, the junction kept 8 bases outside the gene matches. Looked up from germline, CDR1 is SNHLY and CDR2 is FYNNEI. The CDR3 contains 14 residues. Here the CDR3 reads CASRTRTRGETQYF. The CDR3, as DNA: TGTGCCAGCAGAACTAGGACTAGGGGAGAGACCCAGTACTTC.

The chain combines TRBV20-1 with TRBJ1-2; no definite D call. V lost 3 bases to trimming and J lost 4 bases, with 24 bases between them. Germline CDR1 is DFQATT and CDR2 is SNEGSKA (reference sequence). The CDR3 contains 17 residues. The CDR3 is CSASTGELRKKFYGYTF. CDR3 DNA sequence: TGCAGTGCTAGCACCGGGGAACTACGGAAAAAATTCTATGGCTACACCTTC.

The rearrangement joins TRBV7-2 to TRBJ2-1; 9 nucleotides line up with TRBD1. This CDR3 spans 15 amino acids. CDR1 and CDR2 from the germline V gene are SGHTA and FQGNSA. The trim removed 4 bases at V and 4 bases at J, leaving 5 bases unmatched. The CDR3 loop is CASSSDRGQYNEQFF. The CDR3 nucleotides read TGTGCCAGCAGCTCGGACAGGGGACAATACAATGAGCAGTTCTTC.

There are a few counts of this clonotype. The chain recombines TRBV6-1 with TRBJ2-7; D assignment may be TRBD1 or TRBD2 (6 bases each). The length of the CDR3 is 12 residues. V lost 10 bases, J lost 3 bases, and 13 bases lay in between. Germline V gives CDR1 MNHNS, CDR2 SASEGT. CDR3 in amino acids: CATEGDFYEQYF. The CDR3 bases are TGTGCCACGGAGGGGGACTTCTACGAGCAGTACTTC.

CDR3 DNA sequence: TGTGCCAGCAGTGCGGGACCGGCTCCCGAGCAGTACTTC. This translates into CASSAGPAPEQYF. V gene TRBV25-1 combines with J gene TRBJ2-7; D tentatively fits TRBD1 or TRBD2 (5 bases each). The CDR3 is 13 amino acids. Trimming took off 4 bases at V and 6 bases at J, with 13 bases between the two ends. From germline, CDR1 is MGHDK and CDR2 SYGVNS.

The genes are TRBV18 and TRBJ1-1; a weak D match, TRBD1 (5 bases). The CDR3 loop spans 15 amino acids. V lost 5 bases and J lost 1, with 14 bases in between. The germline CDR1 and CDR2 sequences are KGHSH and LQKENI. CDR3 loop: CASSAGDGQNTEAFF. The CDR3 DNA reads as TGTGCCAGCTCAGCGGGGGACGGGCAGAACACTGAAGCTTTCTTT.

This clonotype came up a few times. Germline and junction disagree at one end, which may indicate a read error. The chain combines TRBV4-1 with TRBJ2-3; tentative D call: TRBD2 (5 bases). The CDR3 is 13 amino acids. Germline V gene data show CDR1 as MGHRA and CDR2 as YSYEKL. Here the CDR3 DNA reads TGCGCCAGCAGCCAAGATGAGGGTTTTACGGAGTATTTT. This encodes CASSQDEGFTEYF.

On this clonotype: A single base separates this from a much larger clone, so it may be a read error. The rearrangement uses TRBV5-1 and TRBJ1-2; D might be TRBD1 (5 bases). Germline V gene sequence: CDR1 SGHRS, CDR2 YFSETQ. The CDR3 runs 13 residues. The germline V and J ends were trimmed by 2 bases and 3 bases, with 8 bases remaining between them. As DNA, the CDR3 is TGCGCCAGCAGCTTCGACAGCTACTATGGCTACACCTTC. Translated: CASSFDSYYGYTF.

In its sample, this clonotype was seen a few times. The chain employs TRBV19 and TRBJ2-5, with D possibly matching TRBD2 (6 bases). The CDR3 extends over 13 amino acids. In germline, CDR1 is LNHDA, CDR2 SQIVND (reference sequence). Trimming took 6 bases from V and 8 from J, leaving 16 bases between them. CDR3 coding DNA: TGTGCCAGTAGAACCGTCGGGGGACCAACCCAGTACTTC. Amino acids: CASRTVGGPTQYF.

The rearrangement uses TRBV4-1 and TRBJ1-2; D call uncertain. The germline V and J ends were trimmed by 0 bases and 6 bases, with 17 bases remaining between them. The CDR3 sequence is 16 residues long. Germline V gene sequence: CDR1 MGHRA, CDR2 YSYEKL. In DNA, the CDR3 is TGCGCCAGCAGCCAAGAAAGTCTGACGGCGGTGAATGGCTACACCTTC. This gives the protein CASSQESLTAVNGYTF.

This clonotype was counted a few times. The chain is built from TRBV7-9 and TRBJ2-5, with D perhaps assigned TRBD1 or TRBD2 (5 bases each). The CDR3 covers 14 residues. V was shortened by 5 bases and J by 5 bases, with 15 bases between the two germline ends. Per germline, CDR1 SEHNR and CDR2 FQNEAQ (reference sequence). CDR3 region: CASSVSGARETQYF. The CDR3 DNA reads as TGTGCCAGCAGCGTCTCCGGGGCCCGGGAGACCCAGTACTTC. The whole variable domain, filled in from reference TRBV7-9 and TRBJ2-5, reads DTGVSQNPRHKITKRGQNVTFRCDPISEHNRLYWYRQTLGQGPEFLTYFQNEAQLEKSRLLSDRFSAERPKGSFSTLEIQRTEQGDSAMYLCASSVSGARETQYFGPGTRLLVL.

This clonotype showed up many times. The chain recombines TRBV12-3 or TRBV12-4 with TRBJ2-3; 9 bases agree with TRBD2. This CDR3 has 15 residues. V was clipped by 5 bases and J by 6 bases; unmatched bases: 9. This chain's CDR3 is CASSPGLASHDTQYF. For the CDR3, the DNA is TGTGCCAGCAGTCCAGGACTAGCGAGTCACGATACGCAGTATTTT.

CDR3 bases: TGTGCCAGCAGTGAAGCGATAGTAGGGCCCCCGGGCCAAACGACCCAGCATTTT. This sequence encodes CASSEAIVGPPGQTTQHF. The chain recombines TRBV6-1 with TRBJ1-5, with D unresolved. The CDR3 loop spans 18 amino acids. Germline CDR1 MNHNS, CDR2 SASEGT. V lost 0 bases and J lost 11, with 26 bases in between.

A few counts support this clonotype. V gene TRBV7-9 combines with J gene TRBJ1-2; tentatively, D is TRBD1 (6 bases). There are 16 residues in the CDR3. Germline assignment: CDR1 SEHNR and CDR2 FQNEAQ (reference sequence). The V end was cut by 0 bases, the J end by 3 bases, with 14 bases between. CDR3 nucleotide sequence: TGTGCCAGCAGCTTAGCGGCAGGAGCAGGGGACTATGGCTACACCTTC. Encoded protein: CASSLAAGAGDYGYTF. The whole variable domain, filled in from reference TRBV7-9 and TRBJ1-2, reads DTGVSQNPRHKITKRGQNVTFRCDPISEHNRLYWYRQTLGQGPEFLTYFQNEAQLEKSRLLSDRFSAERPKGSFSTLEIQRTEQGDSAMYLCASSLAAGAGDYGYTFGSGTRLTVV.

The chain's CDR3 is CASSYSVLAVTGELFF. CDR3 nucleotides: TGTGCCAGCAGTTACTCGGTACTAGCGGTCACCGGGGAGCTGTTTTTT. The gene calls are TRBV6-5 and TRBJ2-2; 8 bases agree with TRBD2. Germline CDR1 and CDR2: MNHEY and SVGAGI. CDR3 length: 16 amino acids. V trimming: 0 bases; J trimming: 4 bases; junction bases outside the gene matches: 4.

A few counts support this clonotype. The chain combines TRBV6-6 with TRBJ1-4; 9 nucleotides align to TRBD1. CDR1 is MNHNY, CDR2 SVGAGI, per germline (reference sequence). The CDR3 spans 18 residues. V dropped 6 bases and J dropped 8; count of bases not matched to a gene: 19. CDR3 sequence reads: CASSKSGTGTVLGEKLFF. DNA for the CDR3: TGTGCCAGCAGCAAATCCGGGACAGGGACGGTATTGGGAGAAAAACTGTTTTTT.